This TCR beta chain was found in a study of cytomegalovirus exposure and HLA in healthy donors. The PCR had 60 Vbeta and 13 Jbeta primers. TCRdb keeps only in-frame clones here, not all; method: immunoSEQ multiplex PCR. The repertoire holds roughly 150,000 clones, with over 70% as singletons. The CDR3 extends over 14 amino acids. Looked up from germline, CDR1 is MNHEY and CDR2 is SMNVEV (reference sequence). The V end lost 1 base, the J end lost 5 bases, and 9 bases lay between the germline ends. In this sample, this clone turned up a few times. Sequencing was performed on PBMCs. This clonotype originated in a male donor in good health and CMV-seronegative. The chain recombines TRBV27 with TRBJ1-5; D is perhaps TRBD1 (6 bases). CDR3 DNA sequence: TGTGCCAGCAGTTTATTGGGGGCGGATCAGCCCCAGCATTTT. It codes for CASSLLGADQPQHF.